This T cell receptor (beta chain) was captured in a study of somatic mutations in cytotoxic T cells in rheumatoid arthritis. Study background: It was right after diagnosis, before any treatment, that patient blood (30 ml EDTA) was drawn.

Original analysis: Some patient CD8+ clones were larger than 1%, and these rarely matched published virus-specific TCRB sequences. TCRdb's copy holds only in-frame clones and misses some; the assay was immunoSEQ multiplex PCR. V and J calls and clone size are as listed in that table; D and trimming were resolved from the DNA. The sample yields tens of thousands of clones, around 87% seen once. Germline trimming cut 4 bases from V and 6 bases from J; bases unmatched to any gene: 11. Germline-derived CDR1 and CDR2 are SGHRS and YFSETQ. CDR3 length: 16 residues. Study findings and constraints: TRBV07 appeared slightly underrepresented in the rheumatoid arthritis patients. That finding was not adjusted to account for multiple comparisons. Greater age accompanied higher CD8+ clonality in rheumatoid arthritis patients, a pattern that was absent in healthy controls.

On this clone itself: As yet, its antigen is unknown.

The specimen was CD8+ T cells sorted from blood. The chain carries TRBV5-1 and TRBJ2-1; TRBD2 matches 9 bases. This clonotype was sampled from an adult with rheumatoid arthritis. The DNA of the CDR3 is TGCGCCAGCAGCATATACTCCGGGCGGGGGGGCAATGAGCAGTTCTTC. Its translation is CASSIYSGRGGNEQFF.